The source of this TCR beta chain is a study of metastatic and nonmetastatic thyroid tumors (dated by TCRdb to 2019 to 2021). About the study as a whole: The researchers compared repertoires between peripheral blood samples and tumor or nodule tissue samples from patients with malignant or benign thyroid disease. Results the study describes overall, beyond this receptor: In both blood and tumor samples, TCR beta diversity was reported to be significantly higher in malignant tumors than in benign nodules.

Notes on this clone: It lacks a known antigen. No much larger clone is present one base from it, and per-base qualities are unavailable.

The library was generated by PCR. Reads for this sample came from an Illumina HiSeq 4000. High-throughput sequencing was used to profile the TCR beta-chain CDR3 region of each patient. The study's own analysis went as follows. CDR3 differences across clinicopathological groups were used to build a classifier for discriminating distant-metastatic papillary thyroid cancer patients. The Shannon index was used to measure repertoire diversity, and the Morisita-Horn index was used to measure how similar tumor and blood repertoires were. In-frame beta chains were kept once TCRdb had trimmed the public reads at Q25 with fastp and called clones with MiXCR. The V and J calls, along with clone size, are taken from TCRdb and not from the paper's own processing. This sample holds tens of thousands of clones; approximately 24% were observed only once. The top ten constitute 6% to 9.5% of the sample. A distance of 13 bases separates the germline ends of V and J, which lose 6 bases and 7 bases respectively. CDR1 DFQATT and CDR2 SNEGSKA were looked up in the germline V gene (reference sequence). From the cysteine up to the phenylalanine, the CDR3 has a length of 13 residues. CDR3 DNA is the only sequence kept; it has 39 bases, read in frame from the first base.

No treatment had been received by any patient before thyroid surgery. Patient clinical samples collected from about 2011 to 2018 were retrospectively analysed using T-cell receptor beta sequencing. The receptor was isolated from a female donor with papillary thyroid cancer or a benign thyroid nodule (not recorded which). Some clones in this sample may be carry-over from other donors' samples. This chain joins TRBV20-1 to TRBJ1-6; a tentative D match to TRBD1 spans 5 bases. Specimen: blood. CDR3 sequence: CSALGGMNSPLHF. The DNA sequence is given as TGCAGTGCCCTTGGGGGGATGAATTCACCCCTCCACTTT.